A single sample is the source of the 21 T cell receptor beta chains below, sequenced in a study of T-cell reconstitution after alpha-beta-depleted transplantation in children. For TCRbeta, the library was prepared with unique molecular identifiers. MiXCR, run by TCRdb on the PCR reads, gives a single entry per CDR3 protein. The data hold around 300,000 distinct CDR3 sequences, with roughly 25% observed a single time. The source material was PBMCs, mostly from graft donor cells, sampled 180 days after TCRalphabeta/CD19-depleted stem cell transplant. The receptors shown here come from a male patient between 10 and 17 years old who had a stem cell transplant for acute lymphoblastic leukemia, so the T cells may come from the graft donor.

This clonotype was counted between two and nine times. This chain uses TRBV2 with TRBJ2-7; 11 bases fit TRBD2. The CDR3 has 15 amino acids. V shed 3 bases and J 3 bases; nucleotides not matched to a gene: 4. In germline, CDR1 is SNHLY, CDR2 FYNNEI. CDR3 loop: CASSDPTSGSYEQYF. The CDR3 nucleotides are TGTGCCAGCAGTGATCCTACTAGCGGGAGCTACGAGCAGTACTTC.

This clonotype was counted ten times or more. The chain has TRBV10-3 and TRBJ2-5; tentatively, D is TRBD1 (5 bases). The CDR3 is made up of 13 amino acids. Germline V CDR1 and CDR2: ENHRY, SYGVKD. V was cut by 4 bases and J by 3 bases, with 9 bases left in between. CDR3 bases: TGTGCCATCAGTGGCAGGGCCGAAGAGACCCAGTACTTC. Its translation: CAISGRAEETQYF.

This clonotype was detected a few times. The rearrangement uses TRBV5-1 and TRBJ2-7; perhaps TRBD1 as D (6 bases). Trimming removed 0 bases at V and 5 bases at J, with 15 bases between. Germline lookup yields CDR1 SGHRS and CDR2 YFSETQ. This CDR3 region has 15 residues. The CDR3 reads CASSLAAYRDDEQYF. In nucleotides, the CDR3 is TGCGCCAGCAGCTTGGCGGCTTACAGGGATGACGAGCAGTACTTC.

This clonotype was counted only a few times. The V gene is TRBV7-9, the J gene TRBJ2-5; the D is unclear. The length of the CDR3 is 15 residues. CDR1 and CDR2 (germline): SEHNR, FQNEAQ (reference sequence). V was trimmed by 5 bases and J by 6 bases, leaving 19 bases between them. This CDR3 reads CASSTPRSNGQTQYF. The CDR3 DNA follows: TGTGCCAGCAGCACCCCCAGGAGTAACGGGCAGACCCAGTACTTC.

The sample holds many counts of this clonotype. This sequence joins TRBV27 and TRBJ2-3; D possibly corresponds to TRBD1 (6 bases). Trimming left V 6 bases short and J 0 bases short, with 19 bases between. Germline V gene data show CDR1 as MNHEY and CDR2 as SMNVEV (reference sequence). The CDR3 runs to 17 residues. CDR3 residues: CASRVTGTRRSTDTQYF. CDR3 DNA: TGTGCCAGCAGAGTCACAGGGACCCGAAGGAGCACAGATACGCAGTATTTT.

This rearrangement joins TRBV29-1 to TRBJ2-2; 8 bases fit TRBD2. V lost 6 bases to trimming and J lost 0 bases; unmatched junction nucleotides: 0. Germline CDR1 is SQVTM and CDR2 is ANQGSEA. The CDR3 length is 13 residues. The CDR3, as DNA: TGCAGCGTACTAGCGGCGAACACCGGGGAGCTGTTTTTT. This encodes CSVLAANTGELFF.

The chain couples TRBV29-1 to TRBJ2-1; D is ambiguous. V lost 6 bases, J lost 0 bases, and 12 bases lay in between. Germline V lookup: CDR1 SQVTM, CDR2 ANQGSEA. The CDR3 is 14 amino acids. Here the CDR3 reads CSVPDESSYNEQFF. The CDR3 DNA sequence: TGCAGCGTCCCTGACGAAAGCTCCTACAATGAGCAGTTCTTC.

The gene calls are TRBV3-1 and TRBJ2-7; D is unclear. The germline CDR1 and CDR2 sequences are LGHDT and YNNKEL (reference sequence). Between the trimmed V and J ends, which lost 2 bases and 0 bases, there was a span of 8 bases. The CDR3 is made up of 14 amino acids. Written as DNA, the CDR3 is TGTGCCAGCAGCCAAAACGCATACTCCTACGAGCAGTACTTC. It yields the protein CASSQNAYSYEQYF.

This clonotype was detected many times. The V gene is TRBV7-8, the J gene TRBJ2-3; D unresolved. The V gene's germline CDR1 is SGHVS and CDR2 FQNEAQ. V shed 5 bases and J shed 2 bases, with 14 bases lying between them. There are 15 residues in the CDR3. The CDR3 region has the DNA TGTGCCAGCAGCCAACCGGGTCACTCCACAGATACGCAGTATTTT. Protein sequence: CASSQPGHSTDTQYF.

The gene calls are TRBV6-1 and TRBJ2-1; 10 positions match TRBD1. After removal of 5 bases from V and 8 bases from J, the junction contained 12 bases not matched to a gene. CDR1 and CDR2 (germline): MNHNS, SASEGT. The CDR3 spans 16 residues. The CDR3 reads CASSIPDRDRGDEQFF. CDR3 DNA: TGTGCCAGCAGTATCCCCGACCGGGACAGGGGCGATGAGCAGTTCTTC.

The V and J genes are TRBV7-8 and TRBJ2-7; 10 nucleotides line up with TRBD2. Germline V gene lookup returns CDR1 SGHVS and CDR2 FQNEAQ. The CDR3 covers 15 residues. The V gene end was trimmed by 3 bases and the J gene end by 3 bases; junction bases not matched to a gene: 5. In nucleotides, the CDR3 is TGTGCCAGCAGCTTTGGACTAGCGGTCTACTACGAGCAGTACTTC. Protein sequence: CASSFGLAVYYEQYF.

The chain uses TRBV12-5 and TRBJ1-1; TRBD1 is a possible D gene (5 bases). Germline V CDR1 and CDR2: LGHNT, FRNRAP. CDR3 size: 15 residues. Trimming shortened V by 5 bases and J by 5 bases, and 18 bases separated the two germline ends. Written as DNA, the CDR3 is TGTGCTAGTGGTCGGGGCCTGGGTGTAGGGACTGAAGCTTTCTTT. Its protein is CASGRGLGVGTEAFF. The full variable domain, completed using reference TRBV12-5 and TRBJ1-1, is DARVTQTPRHKVTEMGQEVTMRCQPILGHNTVFWYRQTMMQGLELLAYFRNRAPLDDSGMPKDRFSAEMPDATLATLKIQPSEPRDSAVYFCASGRGLGVGTEAFFGQGTRLTVV.

The V and J genes are TRBV4-1 and TRBJ2-7; 9 bases map to TRBD2. The trim removed 1 base at V and 5 bases at J, leaving 9 bases unmatched. This CDR3 spans 16 amino acids. Germline CDR1 and CDR2: MGHRA and YSYEKL. The chain's CDR3 is CASSQVDSGSSHEQYF. CDR3 nucleotide sequence: TGCGCCAGCAGCCAAGTCGATAGCGGGAGTTCCCACGAGCAGTACTTC.

The sample holds a few counts of this clonotype. The rearrangement links TRBV12-3 or TRBV12-4 to TRBJ2-7; 12 nucleotides agree with TRBD1. CDR3 length: 16 amino acids. V gave up 0 bases and J gave up 3 bases; unmatched junction bases: 3. CDR3 nucleotide sequence: TGTGCCAGCAGTTTAGCGTGGGACAGGGGGCACTACGAGCAGTACTTC. Its translation is CASSLAWDRGHYEQYF.

This clonotype was picked up a small number of times. The chain uses TRBV5-1 and TRBJ2-2; TRBD1 matches 8 bases. The CDR3 has 14 amino acids. V shed 4 bases, J shed 7 bases, and the junction held 6 bases outside the gene matches. CDR1 is SGHRS, CDR2 YFSETQ, per germline. This CDR3 is CASSPQGADGELFF. The DNA for the CDR3 is TGCGCCAGCAGCCCTCAGGGGGCCGACGGGGAGCTGTTTTTT.

The chain combines TRBV29-1 with TRBJ1-2; 7 bases are a match to TRBD1. The V segment lost 4 bases and the J segment 3 bases; nucleotides outside the gene matches: 5. The CDR3 covers 13 residues. The germline CDR1 and CDR2 sequences are SQVTM and ANQGSEA. The chain's CDR3 is CSVARDRDYGYTF. CDR3 DNA sequence: TGCAGCGTTGCACGGGACAGAGACTATGGCTACACCTTC.

The chain joins TRBV7-2 to TRBJ2-3, with 13 positions matching TRBD2. Germline CDR1 is SGHTA and CDR2 is FQGNSA. This CDR3 region has 17 residues. V shed 2 bases and J 4 bases; nucleotides not matched to a gene: 6. The CDR3 sequence is CASSLTLLAGGADTQYF. The CDR3 region has the DNA TGTGCCAGCAGCTTAACCTTACTAGCGGGGGGGGCAGATACGCAGTATTTT.

The chain employs TRBV5-1 and TRBJ2-2; TRBD1 aligns across 8 bases. CDR1 is SGHRS, CDR2 YFSETQ, per germline. The CDR3 is made up of 16 amino acids. V lost 0 bases, J lost 3 bases, and 4 bases stayed unmatched. The CDR3 reads CASSLARGLDTGELFF. CDR3 nucleotides: TGCGCCAGCAGCTTGGCCAGGGGGCTTGACACCGGGGAGCTGTTTTTT.

V is TRBV7-6 and J is TRBJ2-7, with D perhaps given as TRBD1 or TRBD2 (6 bases each). The CDR3 has 14 residues. The V gene lost 6 bases and the J gene lost 6 bases, with 18 bases spanning the gap. The germline V gene has CDR1 SGHVS and CDR2 FNYEAQ. The CDR3 region is CASSSYSGAVEQYF. The CDR3 DNA follows: TGTGCCAGCAGTTCCTACTCGGGGGCGGTCGAGCAGTACTTC.

In this sample, this clonotype turned up a few times. J is TRBJ2-3 and V is TRBV24-1; D gene uncertain. This CDR3 comprises 13 residues. The V gene's germline CDR1 is KGHDR and CDR2 SFDVKD. Trimming left V 2 bases short and J 0 bases short, with 2 bases between. The CDR3 reads CATSDSSTDTQYF. The CDR3 bases are TGTGCCACCAGTGATTCCAGCACAGATACGCAGTATTTT.

This clonotype was detected only a few times. V is TRBV6-1 and J is TRBJ2-5; D is unresolved. Germline V gives CDR1 MNHNS, CDR2 SASEGT. The CDR3 length is 13 residues. Trimming cost V 6 bases and J 4 bases, with 12 bases left between them. The CDR3 DNA reads TGTGCCAGCAGCACAGAGCTGATAGAGACCCAGTACTTC. It encodes CASSTELIETQYF.